This entry describes one TCR beta chain. This sample is part of a study of blood T cell repertoires in COVID-19. Looking at the study overall: The United States, Italy and Spain supplied acute and convalescent COVID-19 samples.

The germline gives CDR1 KGHSH, CDR2 LQKENI. The CDR3 is 16 amino acids. V dropped 0 bases and J dropped 3; count of bases not matched to a gene: 6. Authors' data handling: By means of reference gene primer amplification, nucleated cell counts were estimated. Here immunoSEQ multiplex PCR was the method, and the copy in TCRdb shows in-frame clones only, minus some. The V and J calls and clone size were taken over from that table, and D and trimming were inferred from the DNA. The repertoire includes some 270,000 clones, nearly 90% of them detected once, and approximately 2.1% sits in the top ten. This chain uses TRBV18 with TRBJ2-5; TRBD2 matches at 8 bases. The sequenced material came from peripheral blood. This TCR was sampled from a woman aged 60-70 years with COVID-19, enrolled during active disease. This chain's CDR3 is CASSPPGGGTKETQYF. CDR3 DNA sequence: TGTGCCAGCTCACCACCAGGCGGGGGGACCAAAGAGACCCAGTACTTC.